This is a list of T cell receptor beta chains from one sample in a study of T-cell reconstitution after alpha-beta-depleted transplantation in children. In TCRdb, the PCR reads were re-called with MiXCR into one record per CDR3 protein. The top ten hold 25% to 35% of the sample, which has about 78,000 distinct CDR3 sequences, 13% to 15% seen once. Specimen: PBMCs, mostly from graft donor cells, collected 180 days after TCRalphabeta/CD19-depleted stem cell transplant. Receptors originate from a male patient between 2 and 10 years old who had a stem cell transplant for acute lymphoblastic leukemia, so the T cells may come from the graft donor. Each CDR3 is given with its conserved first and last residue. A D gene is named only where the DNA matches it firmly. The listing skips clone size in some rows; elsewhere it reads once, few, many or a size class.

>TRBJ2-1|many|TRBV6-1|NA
CASSLFVGVREQFF
TGTGCCAGCAGCCTTTTTGTAGGGGTTCGTGAGCAGTTCTTC
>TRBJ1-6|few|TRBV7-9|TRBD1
CASSSGTGYNSPLHF
TGTGCCAGCAGCTCAGGGACAGGCTATAATTCACCCCTCCACTTT
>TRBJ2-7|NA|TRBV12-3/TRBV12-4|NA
CASSRYQKNREGVYEQYF
TGTGCCAGCAGTCGTTACCAAAAAAACAGGGAGGGTGTCTACGAGCAGTACTTC
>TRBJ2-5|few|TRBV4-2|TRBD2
CASSLGLAGGTVKTQYF
TGTGCCAGCAGCCTCGGACTAGCGGGGGGGACTGTGAAGACCCAGTACTTC
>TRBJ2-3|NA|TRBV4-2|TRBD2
CASSQDRRLAGGPDTQYF
TGTGCCAGCAGCCAAGATCGCAGGCTAGCGGGGGGGCCAGATACGCAGTATTTT
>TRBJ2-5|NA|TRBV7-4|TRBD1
CASIINPGGAGETQYF
TGTGCCAGCATCATCAACCCAGGGGGCGCAGGGGAGACCCAGTACTTC
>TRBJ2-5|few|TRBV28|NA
CASSPASFETQYF
TGTGCCAGCAGCCCGGCCTCCTTCGAGACCCAGTACTTC
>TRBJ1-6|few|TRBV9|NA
CASSVKSSSYNSPLHF
TGTGCCAGCAGCGTAAAGTCTAGCTCCTATAATTCACCCCTCCACTTT
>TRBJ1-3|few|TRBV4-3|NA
CASSRLAGNTIYF
TGCGCCAGCAGCCGACTCGCTGGAAACACCATATATTTT
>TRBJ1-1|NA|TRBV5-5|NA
CASSFTVNREAFF
TGTGCCAGCAGCTTCACAGTTAACCGTGAAGCTTTCTTT
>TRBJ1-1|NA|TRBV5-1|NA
CASSLGRGDTEAFF
TGCGCCAGCAGCTTGGGTCGAGGGGACACTGAAGCTTTCTTT
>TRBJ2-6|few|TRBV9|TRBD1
CASSVTGYSGANVLTF
TGTGCCAGCAGCGTGACAGGGTACTCTGGGGCCAACGTCCTGACTTTC
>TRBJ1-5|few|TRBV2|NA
CASSWTELSNQPQHF
TGTGCCAGCAGCTGGACAGAGCTGAGCAATCAGCCCCAGCATTTT
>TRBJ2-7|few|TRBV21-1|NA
CASSKITGSGRPTYEQYF
TGTGCCAGCAGCAAAATCACTGGCTCGGGACGGCCTACCTACGAGCAGTACTTC
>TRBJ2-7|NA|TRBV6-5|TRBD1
CASSNYRGTSYEQYF
TGTGCCAGCAGTAACTACAGGGGCACCTCCTACGAGCAGTACTTC
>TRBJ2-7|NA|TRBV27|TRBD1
CASKGQAATTLLDFYEQYF
TGTGCCAGCAAAGGACAGGCGGCGACAACTCTCCTTGATTTCTACGAGCAGTACTTC
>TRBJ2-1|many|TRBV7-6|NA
CASSLAVRGPYNEQFF
TGTGCCAGCAGCTTGGCCGTCCGGGGACCGTACAATGAGCAGTTCTTC
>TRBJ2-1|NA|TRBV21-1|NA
CASSDEQFF
TGTGCCAGCTCAGATGAGCAGTTCTTC
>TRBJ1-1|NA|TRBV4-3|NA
CASSQDPGNTEAFF
TGCGCCAGCAGCCAAGATCCAGGGAACACTGAAGCTTTCTTT
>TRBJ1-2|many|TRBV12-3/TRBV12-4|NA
CATTGLNYGYTF
TGTGCCACGACAGGATTGAACTATGGCTACACCTTC
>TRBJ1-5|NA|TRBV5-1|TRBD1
CASSRGQTNQPQHF
TGCGCCAGCAGCAGGGGACAGACCAATCAGCCCCAGCATTTT
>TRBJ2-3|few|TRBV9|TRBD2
CASSVGLAGAEDTQYF
TGTGCCAGCAGCGTAGGGCTAGCGGGGGCGGAAGATACGCAGTATTTT
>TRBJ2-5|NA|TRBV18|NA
CASSPPGRQETQYF
TGTGCCAGCTCACCACCGGGTAGACAAGAGACCCAGTACTTC
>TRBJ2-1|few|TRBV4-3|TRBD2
CASSHNPGLAGGLKGEQFF
TGCGCCAGCAGCCATAACCCGGGACTAGCGGGGGGGTTGAAAGGTGAGCAGTTCTTC
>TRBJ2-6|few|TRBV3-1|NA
CASSQVARSGANVLTF
TGTGCCAGCAGCCAAGTCGCGCGATCTGGGGCCAACGTCCTGACTTTC
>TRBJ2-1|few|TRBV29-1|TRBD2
CSVPGTVLAGGPLVSNEQFF
TGCAGCGTTCCCGGGACGGTATTAGCGGGGGGGCCATTAGTGTCGAATGAGCAGTTCTTC
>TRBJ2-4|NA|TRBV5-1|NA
CASSSGGSINIQYF
TGCGCCAGCAGCTCGGGGGGCTCCATAAACATTCAGTACTTC
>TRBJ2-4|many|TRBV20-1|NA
CSARDKRVEAKNIQYF
TGCAGTGCTAGAGATAAGAGGGTAGAAGCCAAAAACATTCAGTACTTC
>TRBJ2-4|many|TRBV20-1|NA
CSARHLGAKNIQYF
TGCAGTGCTAGGCACCTGGGAGCCAAAAACATTCAGTACTTC
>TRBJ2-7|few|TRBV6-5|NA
CASRLAGHFYEQYF
TGTGCCAGCAGACTCGCGGGACACTTCTACGAGCAGTACTTC
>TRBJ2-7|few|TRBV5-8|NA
CASSNRRSYEQYF
TGTGCCAGCAGCAATCGACGGAGCTACGAGCAGTACTTC
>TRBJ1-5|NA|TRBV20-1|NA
CSARDYTASQQPQHF
TGCAGTGCTAGAGATTATACGGCCTCACAGCAGCCCCAGCATTTT
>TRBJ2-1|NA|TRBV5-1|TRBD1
CASSPTGGYNEQFF
TGCGCCAGCAGCCCGACAGGGGGTTACAATGAGCAGTTCTTC
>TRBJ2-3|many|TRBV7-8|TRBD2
CASSPGERECTDTQYF
TGTGCCAGCAGCCCCGGGGAGCGGGAGTGCACAGATACGCAGTATTTT
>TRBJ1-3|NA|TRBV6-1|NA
CASIGDYSGNTISF
TGTGCCAGCATCGGTGACTACTCTGGAAACACCATATCTTTT
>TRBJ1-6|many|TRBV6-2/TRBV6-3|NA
CASSPGGVRSPLHF
TGTGCCAGCAGTCCCGGGGGAGTTCGGTCACCCCTCCACTTT
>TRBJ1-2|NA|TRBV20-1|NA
CSARYRGVGYGYTF
TGCAGTGCTAGATATCGGGGGGTAGGCTATGGCTACACCTTC
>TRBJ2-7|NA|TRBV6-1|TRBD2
CASSPTSTGRLEQYF
TGTGCCAGCAGTCCGACTAGCACCGGACGTCTCGAGCAGTACTTC
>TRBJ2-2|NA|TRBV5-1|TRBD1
CASSSRGPTGELFF
TGCGCCAGCAGCTCCAGGGGGCCGACCGGGGAGCTGTTTTTT
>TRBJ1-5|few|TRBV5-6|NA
CASTWGGVGNQPQHF
TGTGCCAGCACCTGGGGGGGCGTAGGTAATCAGCCCCAGCATTTT
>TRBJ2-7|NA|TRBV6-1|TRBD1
CASSRDRLGNEQYF
TGTGCCAGCAGCAGGGACAGGCTTGGGAACGAGCAGTACTTC
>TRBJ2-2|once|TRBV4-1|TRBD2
CASSQFLAGATGELFF
TGCGCCAGCAGCCAGTTCCTAGCGGGAGCTACCGGGGAGCTGTTTTTT
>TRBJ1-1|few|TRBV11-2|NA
CASSSGLGREAFF
TGTGCCAGCAGCTCCGGTCTGGGCAGGGAAGCTTTCTTT
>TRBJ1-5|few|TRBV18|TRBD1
CASSPTGLGNQPQHF
TGTGCCAGCTCACCGACAGGGTTGGGCAATCAGCCCCAGCATTTT
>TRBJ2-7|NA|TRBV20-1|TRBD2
CSARFRGAYEQYF
TGCAGTGCTAGATTCCGGGGGGCCTACGAGCAGTACTTC
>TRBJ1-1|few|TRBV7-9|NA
CASSPDRYPIGEAFF
TGTGCCAGCAGCCCCGACCGATACCCGATTGGTGAAGCTTTCTTT
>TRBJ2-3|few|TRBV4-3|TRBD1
CASSLDLVQGANTDTQYF
TGCGCCAGCAGCCTCGATTTAGTTCAGGGGGCAAACACAGATACGCAGTATTTT
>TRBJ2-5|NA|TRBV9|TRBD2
CASSPWGGRSETQYF
TGTGCCAGCAGCCCATGGGGGGGGAGGTCAGAGACCCAGTACTTC
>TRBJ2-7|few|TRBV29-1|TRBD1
CSVAGMTGGLYEQYF
TGCAGCGTGGCGGGGATGACAGGGGGGCTCTACGAGCAGTACTTC
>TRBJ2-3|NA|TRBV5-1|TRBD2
CASSLGYLAGNTDTQYF
TGCGCCAGCAGCTTGGGGTACCTAGCGGGTAACACAGATACGCAGTATTTT
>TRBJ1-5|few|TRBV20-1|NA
CSARPGNQPQHF
TGCAGTGCTAGACCGGGGAACCAGCCCCAGCATTTT
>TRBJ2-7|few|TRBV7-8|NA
CASSRNTGRSSEQYF
TGTGCCAGCAGCCGCAATACGGGAAGGAGTAGCGAGCAGTACTTC
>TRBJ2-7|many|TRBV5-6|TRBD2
CASSPGLAAFYEQYF
TGTGCCAGCAGCCCGGGACTAGCGGCCTTCTACGAGCAGTACTTC